A selection of T cell receptor beta chains follows, all from one sample in a study of blood T cell repertoires in COVID-19. Here immunoSEQ multiplex PCR was the method, and the copy in TCRdb shows in-frame clones only, minus some. Here the sample spans roughly 130,000 clones, more than 70% being singletons. Sequenced material: peripheral blood. The receptors shown here come from a woman in her 30s who had recovered from COVID-19. CDR3s include the opening cysteine and the closing phenylalanine or tryptophan. The D gene is left open where the match is weak. Where a row states a size, it is once, few, many or the class of an expanded clone; other rows omit it.

j_gene,v_gene,abundance,d_gene,CDR3aa,CDR3nt
TRBJ1-3,TRBV7-2,.,.,CASSLRSEAGNTIYF,TGTGCCAGCAGCCTCAGGTCCGAAGCAGGAAACACCATATATTTT
TRBJ1-1,TRBV18,.,TRBD1,CASSRSQGVGTEAFF,TGTGCCAGCTCTCGATCACAGGGGGTCGGCACTGAAGCTTTCTTT
TRBJ2-1,TRBV5-6,.,.,CASSGESSPYNEQFF,TGTGCCAGCAGCGGCGAGTCTAGCCCCTACAATGAGCAGTTCTTC
TRBJ1-1,TRBV11-2,.,.,CASSFNSLNTEAFF,TGTGCCAGCAGCTTTAACAGTTTGAACACTGAAGCTTTCTTT
TRBJ1-2,TRBV4-1,.,TRBD1,CASSQEGQEILGYTF,TGCGCCAGCAGCCAAGAGGGACAGGAAATATTAGGCTACACCTTC
TRBJ2-5,TRBV24-1,.,TRBD2,CATSDGGGAQETQYF,TGTGCCACCAGCGACGGGGGAGGGGCCCAAGAGACCCAGTACTTC
TRBJ2-5,TRBV9,.,.,CASSVEGGPARTQYF,TGTGCCAGCAGCGTAGAAGGCGGGCCAGCCCGGACCCAGTACTTC
TRBJ1-1,TRBV7-2,.,.,CASSPSRRVGAFF,TGTGCCAGCAGCCCATCGCGGAGGGTGGGCGCTTTCTTT
TRBJ2-5,TRBV7-3,.,TRBD1,CASSPDRTETQYF,TGTGCCAGCAGCCCGGACAGGACTGAGACCCAGTACTTC
TRBJ1-1,TRBV3-1/TRBV3-2,once,.,CASTRSGGPSNTEAFF,TGTGCCAGCACACGAAGCGGGGGGCCATCGAACACTGAAGCTTTCTTT
TRBJ1-6,TRBV2,.,.,CASRRSPLHF,TGTGCCAGCAGGAGGTCACCCCTCCACTTT
TRBJ1-2,TRBV10-1,.,.,CASSESKRPEGYGYTF,TGCGCCAGCAGTGAGTCGAAGCGGCCTGAGGGTTATGGCTACACCTTC
TRBJ2-1,TRBV27,.,TRBD2,CASRGLGAYNEQFF,TGTGCCAGCAGGGGACTAGGGGCCTACAATGAGCAGTTCTTC
TRBJ1-1,TRBV21-1,few,.,CASSTWTGQNTEAFF,TGTGCCAGCAGCACCTGGACAGGGCAGAACACTGAAGCTTTCTTT